The entry below gives a single T cell receptor beta chain sequence along with its context. Using immunoSEQ multiplex PCR, the repertoire was profiled, and TCRdb retains in-frame clones only, with some absent. The table has around 70,000 clones, 79% seen once. This record belongs to a study of blood T cell repertoires in COVID-19. Across the whole study: The samples span acute and convalescent COVID-19 from the United States, Italy and Spain.

CDR1 is SGHRS, CDR2 YFSETQ, per germline. The trim removed 0 bases at V and 3 bases at J, leaving 2 bases unmatched. This CDR3 is 15 amino acids long. The sequencing sample was made of peripheral blood. The J gene is TRBJ2-2, the V gene TRBV5-1; TRBD2 matches 7 bases. The clonotype was recovered from a man between 60 and 70 years old with active or convalescent COVID-19. CDR3 nucleotide sequence: TGCGCCAGCAGCTTGGTTGGGGGGGACACCGGGGAGCTGTTTTTT. Protein product: CASSLVGGDTGELFF.